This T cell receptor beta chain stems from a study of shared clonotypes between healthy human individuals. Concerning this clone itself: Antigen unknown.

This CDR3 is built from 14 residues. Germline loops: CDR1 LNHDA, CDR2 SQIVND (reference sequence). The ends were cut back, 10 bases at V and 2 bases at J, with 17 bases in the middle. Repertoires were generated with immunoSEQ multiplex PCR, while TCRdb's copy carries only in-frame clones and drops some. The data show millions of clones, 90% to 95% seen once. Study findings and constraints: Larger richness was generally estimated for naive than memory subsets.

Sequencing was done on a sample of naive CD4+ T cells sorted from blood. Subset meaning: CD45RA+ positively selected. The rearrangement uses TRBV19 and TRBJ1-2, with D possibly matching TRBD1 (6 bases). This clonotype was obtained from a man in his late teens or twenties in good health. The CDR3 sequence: CATSGDRWNYGYTF. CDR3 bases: TGTGCCACCTCGGGAGACAGGTGGAACTATGGCTACACCTTC.